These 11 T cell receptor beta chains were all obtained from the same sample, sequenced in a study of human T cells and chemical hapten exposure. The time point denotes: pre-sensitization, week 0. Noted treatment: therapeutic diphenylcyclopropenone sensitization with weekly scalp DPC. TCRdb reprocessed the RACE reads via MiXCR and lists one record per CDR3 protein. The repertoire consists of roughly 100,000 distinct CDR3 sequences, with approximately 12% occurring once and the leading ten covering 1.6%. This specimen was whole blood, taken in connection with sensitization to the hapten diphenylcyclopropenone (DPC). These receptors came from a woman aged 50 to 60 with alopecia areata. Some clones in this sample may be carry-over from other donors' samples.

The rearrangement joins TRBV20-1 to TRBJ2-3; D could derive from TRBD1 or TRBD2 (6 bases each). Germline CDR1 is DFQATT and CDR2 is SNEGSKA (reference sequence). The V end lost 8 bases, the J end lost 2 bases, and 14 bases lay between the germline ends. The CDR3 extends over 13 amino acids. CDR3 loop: CSKGGHSTDTQYF. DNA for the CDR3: TGCAGTAAGGGGGGTCACTCCACAGATACGCAGTATTTT.

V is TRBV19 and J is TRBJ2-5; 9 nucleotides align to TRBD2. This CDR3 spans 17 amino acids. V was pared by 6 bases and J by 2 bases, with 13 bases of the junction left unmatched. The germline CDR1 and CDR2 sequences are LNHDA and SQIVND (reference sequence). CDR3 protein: CASSPLGLAGIQETQYF. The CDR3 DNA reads TGTGCCAGTAGCCCCTTGGGGCTAGCGGGAATTCAAGAGACCCAGTACTTC.

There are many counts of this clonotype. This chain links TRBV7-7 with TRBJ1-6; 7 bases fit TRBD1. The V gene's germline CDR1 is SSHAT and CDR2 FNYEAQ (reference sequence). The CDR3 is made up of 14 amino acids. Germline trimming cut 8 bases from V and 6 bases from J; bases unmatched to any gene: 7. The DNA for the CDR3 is TGTGCCAGCTCGCCGGGACAGCTTAATTCACCCCTCCACTTT. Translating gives CASSPGQLNSPLHF.

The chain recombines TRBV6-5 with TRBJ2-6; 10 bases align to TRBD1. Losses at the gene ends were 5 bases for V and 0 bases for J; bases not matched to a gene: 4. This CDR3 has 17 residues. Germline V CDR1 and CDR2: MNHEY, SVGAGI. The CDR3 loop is CASSRDRGPSGANVLTF. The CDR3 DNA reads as TGTGCCAGCAGTCGGGACAGGGGACCCTCTGGGGCCAACGTCCTGACTTTC.

CDR3 protein: CASSPVAGRTQYF. The CDR3, as DNA: TGCGCCAGCAGCCCGGTCGCGGGTCGGACCCAGTACTTC. The rearrangement joins TRBV4-1 to TRBJ2-5, with D possibly being TRBD2 (5 bases). The CDR3 contains 13 residues. The V end was cut by 4 bases, the J end by 7 bases, with 13 bases between. In germline, CDR1 is MGHRA, CDR2 YSYEKL.

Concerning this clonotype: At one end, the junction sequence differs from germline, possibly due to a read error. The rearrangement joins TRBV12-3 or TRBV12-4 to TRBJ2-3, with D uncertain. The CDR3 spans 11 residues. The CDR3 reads CGSNSFDTQYF. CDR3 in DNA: TGTGGCAGCAACTCTTTCGATACGCAGTATTTT.

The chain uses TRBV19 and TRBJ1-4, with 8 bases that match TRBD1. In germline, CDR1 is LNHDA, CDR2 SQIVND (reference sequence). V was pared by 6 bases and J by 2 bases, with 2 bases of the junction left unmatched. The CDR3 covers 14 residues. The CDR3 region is CASSRDRTNEKLFF. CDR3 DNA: TGTGCCAGTAGCCGGGACAGGACTAATGAAAAACTGTTTTTT.

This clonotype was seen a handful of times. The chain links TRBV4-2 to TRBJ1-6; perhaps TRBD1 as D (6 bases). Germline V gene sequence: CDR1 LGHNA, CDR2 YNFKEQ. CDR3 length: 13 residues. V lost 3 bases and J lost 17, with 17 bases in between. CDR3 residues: CASSHTGSEAVHF. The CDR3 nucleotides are TGTGCCAGCAGCCACACAGGGTCTGAAGCGGTCCACTTT.

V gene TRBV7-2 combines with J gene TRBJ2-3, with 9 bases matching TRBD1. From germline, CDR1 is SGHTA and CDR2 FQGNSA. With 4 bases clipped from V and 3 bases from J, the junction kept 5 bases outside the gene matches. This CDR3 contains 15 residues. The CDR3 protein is CASSSDRGGTDTQYF. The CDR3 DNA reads TGTGCCAGCAGCTCGGACAGGGGCGGGACAGATACGCAGTATTTT.

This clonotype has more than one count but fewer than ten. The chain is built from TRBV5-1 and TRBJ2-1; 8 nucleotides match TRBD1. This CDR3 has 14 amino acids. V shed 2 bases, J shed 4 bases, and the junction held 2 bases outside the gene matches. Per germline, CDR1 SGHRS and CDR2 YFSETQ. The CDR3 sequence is CASSLTGGYNEQFF. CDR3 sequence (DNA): TGCGCCAGCAGCTTAACAGGGGGGTACAATGAGCAGTTCTTC.

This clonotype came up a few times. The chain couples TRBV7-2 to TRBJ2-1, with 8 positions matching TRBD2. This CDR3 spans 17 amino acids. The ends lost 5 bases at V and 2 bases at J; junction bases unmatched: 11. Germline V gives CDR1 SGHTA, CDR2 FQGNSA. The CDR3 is CASSPLGSGRTYNEQFF. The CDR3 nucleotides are TGTGCCAGCAGCCCGCTCGGAAGCGGGAGAACCTACAATGAGCAGTTCTTC.